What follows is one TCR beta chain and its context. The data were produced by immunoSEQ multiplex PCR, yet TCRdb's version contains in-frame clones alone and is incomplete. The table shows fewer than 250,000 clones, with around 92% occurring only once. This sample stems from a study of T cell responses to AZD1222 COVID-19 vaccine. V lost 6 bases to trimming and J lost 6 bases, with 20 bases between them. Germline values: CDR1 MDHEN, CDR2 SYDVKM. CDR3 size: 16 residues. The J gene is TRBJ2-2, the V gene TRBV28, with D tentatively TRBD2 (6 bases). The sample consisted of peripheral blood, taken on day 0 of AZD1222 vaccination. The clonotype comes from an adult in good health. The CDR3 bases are TGTGCCAGCAGAGCACCGGGACTGGCTCAGGCCGGGGAGCTGTTTTTT. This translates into CASRAPGLAQAGELFF. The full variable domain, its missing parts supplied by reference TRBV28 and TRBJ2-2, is DVKVTQSSRYLVKRTGEKVFLECVQDMDHENMFWYRQDPGLGLRLIYFSYDVKMKEKGDIPEGYSVSREKKERFSLILESASTNQTSMYLCASRAPGLAQAGELFFGEGSRLTVL.